Listed below are T cell receptor beta chains from one sample, sequenced in a study of blood T cell repertoires in COVID-19. Generated by immunoSEQ multiplex PCR, the TCRdb table keeps only in-frame clones and is missing some. This table has about 300,000 clones, roughly 83% appearing once. Sample: peripheral blood. The receptors shown here come from a woman in her forties or fifties with acute or convalescent COVID-19. CDR3s include the opening cysteine and the closing phenylalanine or tryptophan. D genes are given only for firm matches. Only part of the rows carry a size: once, few, many, or a class if the clone is expanded.

v_gene	d_gene	len	j_gene	abundance	CDR3nt	CDR3aa
TRBV10-3	-	13	TRBJ2-3	-	TGTGCCATCAGTAAACACGACACAGATACGCAGTATTTT	CAISKHDTDTQYF
TRBV20-1	-	13	TRBJ1-5	few	TGCAGTGCTAGTGCGGGTAGCAATCAGCCCCAGCATTTT	CSASAGSNQPQHF
TRBV28	TRBD1	14	TRBJ1-1	once	TGTGCCAGCAGTTCTCCGGACAGGGAACATGAAGCTTTCTTT	CASSSPDREHEAFF
TRBV19	-	15	TRBJ2-7	-	TGTGCCAGTAGTACCCCCGGGGTCCGGACCTACGAGCAGTACTTC	CASSTPGVRTYEQYF
TRBV12-3/TRBV12-4	-	13	TRBJ2-7	once	TGTGCCAGCAGGAGGACTGTCGCCTACGAGCAGTACTTC	CASRRTVAYEQYF
TRBV27	TRBD1	15	TRBJ2-7	few	TGTGCCAGCAGTTTAGGGACAGGGGTTCCCTACGAGCAGTACTTC	CASSLGTGVPYEQYF
TRBV27	-	13	TRBJ1-1	-	TGTGCCAGCAGTTTAGGGGGCTCCACTGAAGCTTTCTTT	CASSLGGSTEAFF
TRBV11-3	-	13	TRBJ2-5	-	TGTGCCAGCAGCCCTGGGTCGGGAGAGACCCAGTACTTC	CASSPGSGETQYF
TRBV6-5	TRBD2	15	TRBJ2-1	-	TGTGCCAGCAGTTACTGGTCACTAGCGGGGAATGAGCAGTTCTTC	CASSYWSLAGNEQFF
TRBV7-6	TRBD1	15	TRBJ2-7	-	TGTGCCAGCAGCTTCCGGACAGGTCCCTCCTACGAGCAGTACTTC	CASSFRTGPSYEQYF
TRBV5-1	TRBD1	15	TRBJ2-5	-	TGCGCCAGCAGCTCCGGACAGGGTCTTAGGGAGACCCAGTACTTC	CASSSGQGLRETQYF
TRBV18	-	15	TRBJ2-7	once	TGTGCCAGCTCACCTCGTCGGGAGAGCTCCTACGAGCAGTACTTC	CASSPRRESSYEQYF
TRBV19	-	14	TRBJ1-5	-	TGTGCCAGTAGGGGACTCAACTTCAATCAGCCCCAGCATTTT	CASRGLNFNQPQHF
TRBV28	TRBD1	15	TRBJ1-2	-	TGTGCCAGCAGAAAGGGGGCGGTTGCCGTCTATGGCTACACCTTC	CASRKGAVAVYGYTF
TRBV6-1	TRBD1	16	TRBJ1-1	-	TGTGCCAGCAGCGAAACCGGACAGGGTTTGAACACTGAAGCTTTCTTT	CASSETGQGLNTEAFF
TRBV18	TRBD1	17	TRBJ1-3	-	TGTGCCAGCTCACCACCGGGGACAGCGATTTCTGGAAACACCATATATTTT	CASSPPGTAISGNTIYF
TRBV7-3	-	12	TRBJ2-1	-	TGTGCCAGCAGCCGACAGAACAATGAGCAGTTCTTC	CASSRQNNEQFF